Presented here are 12 T cell receptor beta chains from one specimen sequenced in a study of PD-1 blockade in classical Hodgkin lymphoma. Time point defined: cycle 4 day 1 (C4D1), after more than five weeks of nivolumab. Relapse after autologous stem cell transplantation occurred in every patient, and brentuximab vedotin exposure varied. The table came from immunoSEQ multiplex PCR; TCRdb's copy has only in-frame clones and leaves some out. The data hold approximately 44,000 clones, with around two thirds observed a single time. The sample here was peripheral blood mononuclear cells (PBMCs), taken before the fourth cycle of nivolumab. The receptor source for this set is a human donor with classical Hodgkin lymphoma.

The CDR3 DNA follows: TGTGCCAGCAGCCCCACCTCGGGGGGACAATCGTACGAGCAGTACTTC. This translates into CASSPTSGGQSYEQYF. The chain is built from TRBV9 and TRBJ2-7; D may be TRBD2 (7 bases). The CDR3 covers 16 residues. Trimming shortened V by 4 bases and J by 4 bases, and 21 bases separated the two germline ends. Per germline, CDR1 SGDLS and CDR2 YYNGEE.

This clone appeared a few times. V gene TRBV7-9 combines with J gene TRBJ2-3; D tentatively reads TRBD1 or TRBD2 (6 bases each). The CDR3 covers 13 residues. Looked up from germline, CDR1 is SEHNR and CDR2 is FQNEAQ (reference sequence). The germline V and J ends were trimmed by 3 bases and 6 bases, with 10 bases remaining between them. The CDR3, as DNA: TGTGCCAGCAGCTTTACAGGGAGGGATACGCAGTATTTT. Encoded protein: CASSFTGRDTQYF. The full variable domain, in which reference TRBV7-9 and TRBJ2-3 provide the parts outside the CDR3, is DTGVSQNPRHKITKRGQNVTFRCDPISEHNRLYWYRQTLGQGPEFLTYFQNEAQLEKSRLLSDRFSAERPKGSFSTLEIQRTEQGDSAMYLCASSFTGRDTQYFGPGTRLTVL.

In this sample, this clone turned up once. The chain carries TRBV5-1 and TRBJ2-5; 10 bases align to TRBD1. Looked up from germline, CDR1 is SGHRS and CDR2 is YFSETQ. J was trimmed by 4 bases and V by 4 bases; bases with no gene match: 7. The CDR3 has 15 residues. The CDR3 here is CASSGTGVVGETQYF. In DNA, the CDR3 is TGCGCCAGCAGCGGGACAGGGGTCGTGGGAGAGACCCAGTACTTC. Full variable domain (outside the CDR3, taken from reference TRBV5-1 and TRBJ2-5): KAGVTQTPRYLIKTRGQQVTLSCSPISGHRSVSWYQQTPGQGLQFLFEYFSETQRNKGNFPGRFSGRQFSNSRSEMNVSTLELGDSALYLCASSGTGVVGETQYFGPGTRLLVL.

This clone was picked up a small number of times. The chain links TRBV5-4 to TRBJ2-1, with 9 bases lining up with TRBD2. CDR1 and CDR2 from the germline V gene are SGHNT and YYREEE (reference sequence). Trimming at V came to 0 bases and at J to 9 bases, leaving 13 bases not matched to a gene. CDR3 length: 17 amino acids. The CDR3 region has the DNA TGTGCCAGCAGCTTGGTAGGTAGCGGGGGATTAGTAGGTGAGCAGTTCTTC. Its translation is CASSLVGSGGLVGEQFF. The full variable domain, its missing parts supplied by reference TRBV5-4 and TRBJ2-1, is ETGVTQSPTHLIKTRGQQVTLRCSSQSGHNTVSWYQQALGQGPQFIFQYYREEENGRGNFPPRFSGLQFPNYSSELNVNALELDDSALYLCASSLVGSGGLVGEQFFGPGTRLTVL.

This rearrangement joins TRBV7-9 to TRBJ2-3; 7 bases fit TRBD1. The CDR3 length is 12 residues. The V segment lost 8 bases and the J segment 4 bases; nucleotides outside the gene matches: 3. The V gene's germline CDR1 is SEHNR and CDR2 FQNEAQ (reference sequence). This CDR3 is CASEGASDTQYF. Here the CDR3 DNA reads TGTGCCAGCGAGGGGGCCTCAGATACGCAGTATTTT.

The table lists this clone with a count of one. V usage is TRBV9 and J usage is TRBJ2-5, with 9 bases matching TRBD2. The germline gives CDR1 SGDLS, CDR2 YYNGEE. J was trimmed by 0 bases and V by 0 bases; bases with no gene match: 3. The CDR3 runs 16 residues. CDR3 sequence reads: CASSVGLAGYQETQYF. The CDR3 region has the DNA TGTGCCAGCAGCGTAGGCCTAGCGGGGTACCAAGAGACCCAGTACTTC.

The gene calls are TRBV6-6 and TRBJ1-4, with 7 bases identical to TRBD1. The CDR3 sequence is 15 residues long. The germline gives CDR1 MNHNY, CDR2 SVGAGI (reference sequence). The V gene end was trimmed by 5 bases and the J gene end by 4 bases; junction bases not matched to a gene: 7. DNA for the CDR3: TGTGCCAGCAGTCTAAGACAGGGTGATAATGAAAAACTGTTTTTT. Encoded protein: CASSLRQGDNEKLFF.

This chain uses TRBV7-9 with TRBJ1-1, with unresolved D. Trimming pared 5 bases from V and 4 bases from J, leaving 17 bases between. From germline, CDR1 is SEHNR and CDR2 FQNEAQ (reference sequence). CDR3 size: 15 residues. The CDR3 sequence is CASSGSGRTITEAFF. CDR3 bases: TGTGCCAGCAGCGGATCAGGACGGACTATCACTGAAGCTTTCTTT.

The gene calls are TRBV27 and TRBJ2-7; 7 bases map to TRBD2. CDR3 size: 13 residues. Trimming at V came to 3 bases and at J to 4 bases, leaving 3 bases not matched to a gene. Germline V gene data show CDR1 as MNHEY and CDR2 as SMNVEV (reference sequence). This CDR3 reads CASSFGTKYEQYF. The DNA for the CDR3 is TGTGCCAGCAGTTTCGGGACTAAGTACGAGCAGTACTTC.

In this sample, this clone turned up a few times. Distinct nucleotide sequences in the sample also encode this CDR3. The chain combines TRBV30 with TRBJ1-1; D not certain. The CDR3 sequence is 12 residues long. Germline values: CDR1 GTSNPN, CDR2 SVGIG (reference sequence). V lost 2 bases, J lost 3 bases, and 7 bases lay in between. DNA of the CDR3: TGTGCCTGGAGTCTTTCGGACACTGAAGCTTTCTTT. Amino acids: CAWSLSDTEAFF.

The chain couples TRBV27 to TRBJ1-4; D remains unclear. Germline lookup yields CDR1 MNHEY and CDR2 SMNVEV (reference sequence). V lost 1 base and J 2 bases, leaving 2 bases between the germline ends. The CDR3 has 13 amino acids. The CDR3 loop reads CASSLLTNEKLFF. The CDR3 nucleotides are TGTGCCAGCAGTTTATTGACTAATGAAAAACTGTTTTTT.

This clone was counted a single time. This chain connects TRBV6-9 to TRBJ1-5; the D gene is possibly TRBD1 (5 bases). Germline loops: CDR1 MNHGY, CDR2 SVAAGI. Trimming took 10 bases from V and 5 from J, leaving 15 bases between them. The CDR3 totals 13 residues. The CDR3 sequence is CATPGPQYQPQHF. The CDR3 region has the DNA TGTGCCACCCCGGGACCACAATATCAGCCCCAGCATTTT.